These 20 T cell receptor beta chains were sequenced from one sample in a study of vaccination effects on CD4 cells after COVID-19. Sequencing used immunoSEQ multiplex PCR; TCRdb keeps in-frame clones, though not all of them. The top ten clones hold 2% to 2.5% of a sample with 72,000 or so clones, around 70% of them seen once. Culture proceeded for more than nine days, and CD4+ T cells were then isolated. It was two doses of either the BNT162b2 or mRNA-1273 vaccine that participants received. No antigen has been assigned to these receptors. The starting material was CD4+ T cells from PBMCs cultured without peptide, obtained after COVID-19 vaccination. These receptors were taken from a human donor who received a COVID-19 vaccine.

V is TRBV9 and J is TRBJ2-5; unclear D gene. From germline, CDR1 is SGDLS and CDR2 YYNGEE. V was trimmed by 0 bases and J by 5 bases, leaving 11 bases between them. The CDR3 is 14 residues long. The CDR3 region has the DNA TGTGCCAGCAGCGTAGGTCCAGGTGGGGAGACCCAGTACTTC. Residues: CASSVGPGGETQYF.

V is TRBV4-3 and J is TRBJ1-5; D remains ambiguous. The germline V gene has CDR1 LGHNA and CDR2 YSLEER. Trimming pared 0 bases from V and 4 bases from J, leaving 10 bases between. This CDR3 is 15 amino acids long. The CDR3 sequence: CASSQDFSGNQPQHF. CDR3 nucleotide sequence: TGCGCCAGCAGCCAAGATTTCAGCGGTAATCAGCCCCAGCATTTT.

This clone has a handful of counts. CDR3 sequence (DNA): TGCGCCAGCAGCTTGGATGGACAGGGAAGTCAGTACGTC. Amino acids: CASSLDGQGSQYV. The chain has TRBV5-1 and TRBJ2-7, with 8 bases identical to TRBD1. Germline V lookup: CDR1 SGHRS, CDR2 YFSETQ. This CDR3 is 13 amino acids long. With V trimmed by 0 bases and J by 10 bases, 6 bases remained unmatched.

V is TRBV18 and J is TRBJ1-4, with a weak D call TRBD1 (6 bases). The ends were cut back, 4 bases at V and 1 base at J, with 13 bases in the middle. Germline CDR1 and CDR2: KGHSH and LQKENI. The CDR3 is made up of 16 amino acids. The CDR3 loop is CASSQNSGETNEKLFF. The CDR3 DNA sequence: TGTGCCAGCTCACAAAACTCAGGGGAAACTAATGAAAAACTGTTTTTT.

The chain links TRBV30 to TRBJ2-2, with 7 bases fitting TRBD1. The CDR3 totals 14 residues. Unmatched junction bases numbered 7, after V lost 5 bases and J lost 4 bases. Germline V gene sequence: CDR1 GTSNPN, CDR2 SVGIG (reference sequence). This chain's CDR3 is CAWLKQGSTGELFF. For the CDR3, the DNA is TGTGCCTGGCTGAAACAGGGGTCCACCGGGGAGCTGTTTTTT. Full variable domain (missing parts from reference TRBV30 and TRBJ2-2): SQTIHQWPATLVQPVGSPLSLECTVEGTSNPNLYWYRQAAGRGLQLLFYSVGIGQISSEVPQNLSASRPQDRQFILSSKKLLLSDSGFYLCAWLKQGSTGELFFGEGSRLTVL.

The chain is built from TRBV18 and TRBJ2-7, with D tentatively TRBD1 (6 bases). With 4 bases removed from V and 0 bases from J, the gap between germline ends came to 13 bases. CDR3 size: 15 residues. Germline V gene data show CDR1 as KGHSH and CDR2 as LQKENI. CDR3 sequence reads: CASSLGTPNSYEQYV. In nucleotides, the CDR3 is TGTGCCAGCTCACTCGGGACACCCAACTCCTACGAGCAGTACGTC.

The rearrangement links TRBV7-2 to TRBJ1-5; D possibly corresponds to TRBD1 (6 bases). The germline V gene encodes CDR1 SGHTA and CDR2 FQGNSA. With 4 bases removed from V and 3 bases from J, the gap between germline ends came to 16 bases. The CDR3 length is 16 residues. For the CDR3, the DNA is TGTGCCAGCAGCTCCGGGGGGCTGTTAGACAATCAGCCCCAGCATTTT. This sequence encodes CASSSGGLLDNQPQHF.

This chain joins TRBV5-6 and TRBJ2-7, with 11 positions matching TRBD1. The CDR3 contains 16 residues. CDR1 is SGHDT and CDR2 is YYEEEE in the germline V gene. The trim removed 0 bases at V and 0 bases at J, leaving 2 bases unmatched. CDR3 in amino acids: CASSLGDRGISYEQYV. As DNA, the CDR3 is TGTGCCAGCAGCTTGGGGGACAGGGGGATCTCCTACGAGCAGTACGTC.

The V gene is TRBV7-2, the J gene TRBJ2-7, with 7 bases lining up with TRBD2. The germline gives CDR1 SGHTA, CDR2 FQGNSA. The CDR3 sequence is 15 residues long. J gave up 3 bases and V 1 base, and 6 bases lay outside the gene matches. This CDR3 reads CASSLGRGDLYEQYV. The CDR3 DNA reads TGTGCCAGCAGCTTAGGTCGGGGGGACCTCTACGAGCAGTACGTC.

This clone has just a few counts. The gene calls are TRBV30 and TRBJ1-1; weak D call: TRBD1 (6 bases). Trimming left V 1 base short and J 0 bases short, with 9 bases between. From germline, CDR1 is GTSNPN and CDR2 SVGIG (reference sequence). The CDR3 runs 14 residues. DNA of the CDR3: TGTGCCTGGAGTGGATACAGGGTGAACACTGAAGCTTTCTTT. Amino acids: CAWSGYRVNTEAFF. The full variable domain, in which reference TRBV30 and TRBJ1-1 provide the parts outside the CDR3, is SQTIHQWPATLVQPVGSPLSLECTVEGTSNPNLYWYRQAAGRGLQLLFYSVGIGQISSEVPQNLSASRPQDRQFILSSKKLLLSDSGFYLCAWSGYRVNTEAFFGQGTRLTVV.

The table lists this clone with a few counts. Different DNA sequences within this sample yield the same CDR3. The chain combines TRBV3-1 (or the pseudogene TRBV3-2) with TRBJ2-5, with D uncertain. From germline, CDR1 is LGHDT and CDR2 YNNKEL (reference sequence). The V end lost 1 base, the J end lost 5 bases, and 2 bases lay between the germline ends. There are 11 residues in the CDR3. CDR3 nucleotides: TGTGCCAGCAGCCAAGTGGAGACCCAGTACTTC. This encodes CASSQVETQYF.

The chain recombines TRBV18 with TRBJ2-5; D uncertain. The V end was cut by 1 base, the J end by 1 base, with 16 bases between. The CDR3 consists of 17 residues. Germline V gene lookup returns CDR1 KGHSH and CDR2 LQKENI. The CDR3 DNA reads as TGTGCCAGCTCACCACTTCAATCTGTCCTAGTCCAAGAGACCCAGTACTTC. Its protein product is CASSPLQSVLVQETQYF. The full variable domain, with the rest looked up from reference TRBV18 and TRBJ2-5, is NAGVMQNPRHLVRRRGQEARLRCSPMKGHSHVYWYRQLPEEGLKFMVYLQKENIIDESGMPKERFSAEFPKEGPSILRIQQVVRGDSAAYFCASSPLQSVLVQETQYFGPGTRLLVL.

The V gene is TRBV5-1, the J gene TRBJ1-5, with TRBD1 as a possible D gene (5 bases). Trimming took 5 bases from V and 0 from J, leaving 9 bases between them. Germline V gene sequence: CDR1 SGHRS, CDR2 YFSETQ. The CDR3 consists of 14 residues. The CDR3 region has the DNA TGCGCCAGCAGAAGAGGGACTAGCAATCAGCCCCAGCATTTT. This encodes CASRRGTSNQPQHF. The full variable domain, in which reference TRBV5-1 and TRBJ1-5 provide the parts outside the CDR3, is KAGVTQTPRYLIKTRGQQVTLSCSPISGHRSVSWYQQTPGQGLQFLFEYFSETQRNKGNFPGRFSGRQFSNSRSEMNVSTLELGDSALYLCASRRGTSNQPQHFGDGTRLSIL.

The chain combines TRBV12-3 or TRBV12-4 with TRBJ1-5; D is undetermined. V lost 2 bases and J 3 bases, leaving 5 bases between the germline ends. This CDR3 spans 13 amino acids. In DNA form, the CDR3 reads TGTGCCAGCAGTTTAACCCACAATCAGCCCCAGCATTTT. This encodes CASSLTHNQPQHF.

The genes are TRBV2 and TRBJ1-4; possibly TRBD1 for D (6 bases). This CDR3 is built from 15 residues. Between the trimmed V and J ends, which lost 3 bases and 6 bases, there was a span of 14 bases. Germline CDR1 SNHLY, CDR2 FYNNEI. Here the CDR3 reads CASSELLGADEKLFF. CDR3 DNA: TGTGCCAGCAGTGAGCTGCTGGGGGCGGATGAAAAACTGTTTTTT. Drawing the rest from reference TRBV2 and TRBJ1-4, the complete variable domain is EPEVTQTPSHQVTQMGQEVILRCVPISNHLYFYWYRQILGQKVEFLVSFYNNEISEKSEIFDDQFSVERPDGSNFTLKIRSTKLEDSAMYFCASSELLGADEKLFFGSGTQLSVL.

This clone turned up a few times. The DNA for the CDR3 is TGCGCCAGCAGCCAAGTTTCAGAGAGAGATACGCAGTATTTT. Its protein is CASSQVSERDTQYF. The chain carries TRBV4-3 and TRBJ2-3; D not certain. CDR1 and CDR2 (germline): LGHNA, YSLEER. This CDR3 has 14 amino acids. V lost 1 base to trimming and J lost 5 bases, with 10 bases between them.

This clone was detected only a few times. The chain combines TRBV27 with TRBJ1-2, with 9 bases identical to TRBD1. The germline gives CDR1 MNHEY, CDR2 SMNVEV (reference sequence). Trimming at V came to 6 bases and at J to 4 bases, leaving 9 bases not matched to a gene. This CDR3 has 15 residues. CDR3 sequence: CASRAQGAGGYGYTF. CDR3 sequence (DNA): TGTGCCAGCAGGGCACAGGGGGCTGGGGGCTATGGCTACACCTTC.

V gene TRBV3-1 (or the pseudogene TRBV3-2) combines with J gene TRBJ2-5, with TRBD2 matching 8 bases. Trimming removed 6 bases from V and 5 bases from J; junction bases left unmatched: 2. Germline lookup yields CDR1 LGHDT and CDR2 YNNKEL (reference sequence). CDR3 length: 12 residues. Here the CDR3 DNA reads TGTGCCAGCAGGCCGGGGGGGGAGACCCAGTACTTC. Amino acid sequence: CASRPGGETQYF.

This clone was seen only once. The chain uses TRBV14 and TRBJ2-2; TRBD1 aligns across 7 bases. CDR1 and CDR2 from the germline V gene are SGHDN and FVKESK. The ends lost 3 bases at V and 7 bases at J; junction bases unmatched: 11. The CDR3 is made up of 16 amino acids. CDR3 sequence: CASSHRRQGIGGELFF. Written as DNA, the CDR3 is TGTGCCAGCAGCCACCGGCGACAGGGTATTGGCGGGGAGCTGTTTTTT. The full variable domain, completed using reference TRBV14 and TRBJ2-2, is EAGVTQFPSHSVIEKGQTVTLRCDPISGHDNLYWYRRVMGKEIKFLLHFVKESKQDESGMPNNRFLAERTGGTYSTLKVQPAELEDSGVYFCASSHRRQGIGGELFFGEGSRLTVL.

The rearrangement uses TRBV6-2 or TRBV6-3 and TRBJ1-2; no clear D gene. Trimming pared 2 bases from V and 5 bases from J, leaving 6 bases between. CDR3 length equals 12 residues. From germline, CDR1 is MNHEY and CDR2 SVGEGT. The chain's CDR3 is CASSYAVYGYTF. The CDR3, as DNA: TGTGCCAGCAGTTACGCCGTTTATGGCTACACCTTC.